Each of the 17 T cell receptor beta chains below was sequenced from the same sample in a study of identical twins. TCRdb reprocessed the 5' RACE reads with MiXCR, giving one entry per CDR3 protein. The data hold around 490,000 distinct CDR3 sequences, with roughly an eighth observed a single time. These records were also assigned to another study, of yellow fever vaccine responses in identical twins.

Sequencing was carried out using CD4+ T cells sorted from blood. The receptors stem from a woman younger than 30 in good health.

This clonotype came up a few times. This chain joins TRBV5-1 and TRBJ1-1; D is undetermined. Germline-derived CDR1 and CDR2 are SGHRS and YFSETQ. The V and J ends lost 1 base and 1 base respectively, with 8 bases between them. This CDR3 is 14 amino acids long. CDR3: CASSLSGPNTEAFF. Written as DNA, the CDR3 is TGCGCCAGCAGCTTGTCAGGACCGAACACTGAAGCTTTCTTT.

This chain uses TRBV12-3 or TRBV12-4 with TRBJ1-6; D possibly corresponds to TRBD1 (6 bases). The CDR3 runs to 15 residues. V was clipped by 7 bases and J by 9 bases, with 19 bases between them. CDR3 residues: CASTPTGTLSSPLHF. The CDR3 DNA reads as TGTGCCAGCACTCCAACCGGGACACTGAGTTCACCCCTCCACTTT.

The chain has TRBV6-1 and TRBJ2-1; TRBD2 agrees at 11 bases. The ends lost 4 bases at V and 9 bases at J; junction bases unmatched: 5. This CDR3 spans 14 amino acids. Germline loops: CDR1 MNHNS, CDR2 SASEGT. Written as DNA, the CDR3 is TGTGCCAGCAGTGGACTAGCGGGATTAGGTGAGCAGTTCTTC. Translating gives CASSGLAGLGEQFF.

The chain is built from TRBV12-3 or TRBV12-4 and TRBJ2-5; 10 nucleotides align to TRBD2. The V gene end was trimmed by 2 bases and the J gene end by 3 bases; junction bases not matched to a gene: 3. CDR3 length: 15 residues. The CDR3 here is CASSLYSGGEETQYF. The CDR3 DNA sequence: TGTGCCAGCAGTTTATACAGCGGGGGGGAAGAGACCCAGTACTTC.

The chain combines TRBV19 with TRBJ2-7, with D hard to call. The length of the CDR3 is 13 residues. V gave up 6 bases and J gave up 2 bases, with 11 bases separating them. Germline V gene lookup returns CDR1 LNHDA and CDR2 SQIVND (reference sequence). CDR3 region: CASRGRNPYEQYF. CDR3 bases: TGTGCCAGTAGGGGAAGAAATCCCTACGAGCAGTACTTC.

The CDR3: CATSDPGQGKNTGELFF. DNA of the CDR3: TGTGCCACCAGTGACCCTGGGCAGGGAAAGAACACCGGGGAGCTGTTTTTT. The J gene is TRBJ2-2, the V gene TRBV24-1; D is perhaps TRBD1 (5 bases). The CDR3 contains 17 residues. CDR1 is KGHDR, CDR2 SFDVKD, per germline. V lost 4 bases and J lost 1, with 15 bases in between.

A few counts support this clonotype. The chain combines TRBV7-9 with TRBJ1-3, with 7 bases matching TRBD1. Germline CDR1 reads SEHNR; CDR2 reads FQNEAQ (reference sequence). The J segment lost 5 bases and the V segment lost 2 bases, leaving 6 bases of the junction unmatched. This CDR3 is 15 amino acids long. The CDR3 nucleotides read TGTGCCAGCAGCTTACCCGAAGGGGGCAGAAACACCATATATTTT. Its translation: CASSLPEGGRNTIYF. The full variable domain, in which reference TRBV7-9 and TRBJ1-3 provide the parts outside the CDR3, is DTGVSQNPRHKITKRGQNVTFRCDPISEHNRLYWYRQTLGQGPEFLTYFQNEAQLEKSRLLSDRFSAERPKGSFSTLEIQRTEQGDSAMYLCASSLPEGGRNTIYFGEGSWLTVV.

The rearrangement uses TRBV7-9 and TRBJ2-5, with TRBD2 identical over 8 bases. V shed 1 base, J shed 5 bases, and the junction held 12 bases outside the gene matches. Germline CDR1 is SEHNR and CDR2 is FQNEAQ (reference sequence). The CDR3 has 17 amino acids. CDR3 sequence (DNA): TGTGCCAGCAGCTTAGGAAGAGCGGGAGCAGGGAAGGAGACCCAGTACTTC. It specifies CASSLGRAGAGKETQYF.

The J gene is TRBJ2-3, the V gene TRBV3-1; possibly TRBD1 or TRBD2 for D (5 bases each). V shed 4 bases and J shed 1 base, with 15 bases lying between them. Germline CDR1 is LGHDT and CDR2 is YNNKEL (reference sequence). CDR3 size: 16 residues. CDR3 amino acids: CASSRRLGTGTDTQYF. CDR3 DNA sequence: TGTGCCAGCAGCCGGCGGTTGGGGACCGGCACAGATACGCAGTATTTT.

Many counts were recorded for this clonotype. The V gene is TRBV6-6, the J gene TRBJ2-3; the D is unclear. Germline values: CDR1 MNHNY, CDR2 SVGAGI (reference sequence). The CDR3 length is 13 residues. V shed 4 bases and J shed 1 base, with 6 bases lying between them. CDR3 sequence: CASSFRGTDTQYF. CDR3 sequence (DNA): TGTGCCAGCAGTTTCCGGGGCACAGATACGCAGTATTTT.

The genes are TRBV10-3 and TRBJ2-5, with 14 nucleotides matching TRBD2. Germline lookup yields CDR1 ENHRY and CDR2 SYGVKD. The trim removed 6 bases at V and 4 bases at J, leaving 22 bases unmatched. This CDR3 is built from 21 residues. The DNA for the CDR3 is TGTGCCATCAGGAAGACTATTCAAGTACGACTAGCGGGAGGGCGGCCAGAGACCCAGTACTTC. Protein sequence: CAIRKTIQVRLAGGRPETQYF.

V gene TRBV29-1 combines with J gene TRBJ1-2, with a weak D call TRBD1 (5 bases). V was clipped by 6 bases and J by 1 base, with 6 bases between them. CDR1 and CDR2 from the germline V gene are SQVTM and ANQGSEA. The CDR3 totals 11 residues. CDR3 sequence reads: CSVTVNYGYTF. DNA of the CDR3: TGCAGCGTGACAGTTAACTATGGCTACACCTTC.

This clonotype has only a few counts. This sequence joins TRBV5-1 and TRBJ2-3; 11 nucleotides align to TRBD2. The CDR3 extends over 15 amino acids. J gave up 6 bases and V 1 base, and 4 bases lay outside the gene matches. Germline V gene lookup returns CDR1 SGHRS and CDR2 YFSETQ. The CDR3 is CASSLTSGSVDTQYF. The CDR3 DNA is TGCGCCAGCAGCTTGACTAGCGGGAGTGTGGATACGCAGTATTTT.

This clonotype was picked up many times. The chain combines TRBV12-3 or TRBV12-4 with TRBJ2-1; unclear D gene. This CDR3 comprises 15 residues. V was cut by 4 bases and J by 0 bases, with 10 bases left in between. CDR3 loop: CASSYDVRSYNEQFF. CDR3 bases: TGTGCCAGCAGTTATGACGTTCGCTCCTACAATGAGCAGTTCTTC.

The sample holds a few counts of this clonotype. J is TRBJ2-1 and V is TRBV7-3; 8 bases agree with TRBD1. V shed 4 bases, J shed 12 bases, and the junction held 5 bases outside the gene matches. Germline CDR1 and CDR2: SGHTA and FQGTGA. The CDR3 covers 12 residues. The CDR3: CASSSGQGMQFF. As DNA, the CDR3 is TGTGCCAGCAGCTCCGGACAGGGTATGCAGTTCTTC.

This clonotype turned up a few times. The rearrangement joins TRBV5-1 to TRBJ2-5, with D maybe TRBD1 (5 bases). The CDR3 runs 13 residues. Trimming took 3 bases from V and 2 from J, leaving 8 bases between them. Germline V gene lookup returns CDR1 SGHRS and CDR2 YFSETQ. DNA of the CDR3: TGCGCCAGCAGCTGGGGCAGACAAGAGACCCAGTACTTC. Its protein product is CASSWGRQETQYF.

This clonotype was seen ten or more times. The chain recombines TRBV12-3 or TRBV12-4 with TRBJ2-3, with 9 nucleotides matching TRBD2. The CDR3 has 14 amino acids. V was pared by 6 bases and J by 2 bases, with 3 bases of the junction left unmatched. DNA of the CDR3: TGTGCCAGCAGCGTAGCGGGGGTCACAGATACGCAGTATTTT. Protein product: CASSVAGVTDTQYF.